The 26 T cell receptor beta chains below were found in one sample sequenced in a study of identical twins. TCRdb called the 5' RACE reads again in MiXCR, with one record for every CDR3 protein. The sample contains over 250,000 distinct CDR3 sequences, 9.5% of which appear only once. The sample was also reused in another study, on yellow fever vaccine responses in identical twins.

The specimen was CD8+ T cells sorted from blood. The origin of the receptors is a woman between 18 and 29 years old in good health.

This clonotype was recorded at least ten times. J is TRBJ2-7 and V is TRBV11-2, with TRBD2 identical over 9 bases. In germline, CDR1 is SGHAT, CDR2 FQNNGV. This CDR3 contains 15 residues. With V trimmed by 3 bases and J by 3 bases, 6 bases remained unmatched. The CDR3 nucleotides read TGTGCCAGCAGCTTCAATAGCGGGAGTTTCTACGAGCAGTACTTC. This encodes CASSFNSGSFYEQYF. The whole variable domain, remainder taken from reference TRBV11-2 and TRBJ2-7, is EAGVAQSPRYKIIEKRQSVAFWCNPISGHATLYWYQQILGQGPKLLIQFQNNGVVDDSQLPKDRFSAERLKGVDSTLKIQPAKLEDSAVYLCASSFNSGSFYEQYFGPGTRLTVT.

This rearrangement joins TRBV6-5 to TRBJ2-7; no definite D call. Germline V gene data show CDR1 as MNHEY and CDR2 as SVGAGI. V lost 0 bases, J lost 5 bases, and 2 bases lay in between. CDR3 length: 11 amino acids. In DNA form, the CDR3 reads TGTGCCAGCAGTTACTCGCACGAGCAGTACTTC. Protein: CASSYSHEQYF.

The chain recombines TRBV20-1 with TRBJ2-1; 7 nucleotides match TRBD2. Germline V gene sequence: CDR1 DFQATT, CDR2 SNEGSKA (reference sequence). The CDR3 contains 16 residues. The junction had 15 bases not matched to a gene; V was cut back by 4 bases and J by 6 bases. The CDR3 DNA sequence: TGCAGTGCTATGGTGGACGGGAGGAGGGGCCTCAATGAGCAGTTCTTC. It translates to CSAMVDGRRGLNEQFF.

This clonotype occurred many times. The J gene is TRBJ2-7, the V gene TRBV13; D is uncertain. V was pared by 5 bases and J by 3 bases, with 8 bases between. The length of the CDR3 is 12 residues. CDR1 is PRHDT, CDR2 FYEKMQ, per germline (reference sequence). This chain's CDR3 is CASSTTNYEQYF. DNA for the CDR3: TGTGCCAGCAGCACTACCAACTACGAGCAGTACTTC.

In this sample, this clonotype turned up a few times. The gene calls are TRBV20-1 and TRBJ2-3, with 9 bases identical to TRBD1. The V segment lost 1 base and the J segment 0 bases; nucleotides outside the gene matches: 5. Looked up from germline, CDR1 is DFQATT and CDR2 is SNEGSKA (reference sequence). This CDR3 region has 16 residues. CDR3 residues: CSARGGTGSSTDTQYF. The CDR3 region has the DNA TGCAGTGCTAGAGGGGGGACAGGGTCCAGCACAGATACGCAGTATTTT.

Only a few counts were recorded for this clonotype. This chain links TRBV4-3 with TRBJ2-7, with D possibly TRBD1 on 5 matching bases. The V end lost 0 bases, the J end lost 3 bases, and 12 bases lay between the germline ends. The CDR3 loop spans 15 amino acids. Germline CDR1 LGHNA, CDR2 YSLEER. CDR3 protein: CASSQDQTGIYEQYF. DNA of the CDR3: TGCGCCAGCAGCCAAGATCAAACAGGAATCTACGAGCAGTACTTC.

This CDR3 reads CASSLGRILPYEQYF. The CDR3, as DNA: TGTGCCAGCAGCTTGGGGCGGATCCTTCCCTACGAGCAGTACTTC. The chain links TRBV5-6 to TRBJ2-7; unclear D gene. Germline CDR1 SGHDT, CDR2 YYEEEE. The CDR3 is 15 amino acids. V gave up 0 bases and J gave up 2 bases, with 12 bases separating them.

This clonotype was picked up many times. The J gene is TRBJ1-5, the V gene TRBV28; D is undetermined. The CDR3 loop spans 14 amino acids. Germline CDR1 is MDHEN and CDR2 is SYDVKM. V was shortened by 2 bases and J by 3 bases, with 8 bases between the two germline ends. The DNA of the CDR3 is TGTGCCAGCAGTTTAGGGCTGTCCAATCAGCCCCAGCATTTT. Its translation: CASSLGLSNQPQHF. Full variable domain (remainder filled in from reference TRBV28 and TRBJ1-5): DVKVTQSSRYLVKRTGEKVFLECVQDMDHENMFWYRQDPGLGLRLIYFSYDVKMKEKGDIPEGYSVSREKKERFSLILESASTNQTSMYLCASSLGLSNQPQHFGDGTRLSIL.

This clonotype was counted ten times or more. V and J are TRBV5-1 and TRBJ2-1, with D tentatively TRBD2 (6 bases). Trimming pared 4 bases from V and 6 bases from J, leaving 14 bases between. Germline V gives CDR1 SGHRS, CDR2 YFSETQ. CDR3 size: 14 residues. This CDR3 reads CASSPPTRGNEQFF. DNA for the CDR3: TGCGCCAGCAGCCCCCCGACTAGAGGCAATGAGCAGTTCTTC.

This clonotype has a count of ten or more. The V and J genes are TRBV29-1 and TRBJ2-7; 13 bases are a match to TRBD2. V was clipped by 4 bases and J by 7 bases; unmatched bases: 10. The germline V gene encodes CDR1 SQVTM and CDR2 ANQGSEA. This CDR3 is built from 15 residues. CDR3 DNA: TGCAGCGTTGTGACTAGCGGGAGGCCCTTTAATGAGCAGTACTTC. Protein sequence: CSVVTSGRPFNEQYF.

The chain has TRBV4-3 and TRBJ2-3; D is ambiguous. The CDR3 is 15 residues long. The V end was cut by 0 bases, the J end by 0 bases, with 7 bases between. The germline gives CDR1 LGHNA, CDR2 YSLEER. In DNA, the CDR3 is TGCGCCAGCAGCCAAGATGACGGGAGCACAGATACGCAGTATTTT. It codes for CASSQDDGSTDTQYF.

The chain is built from TRBV30 and TRBJ2-1; 10 bases are shared with TRBD1. Germline CDR1 GTSNPN, CDR2 SVGIG (reference sequence). The V segment lost 3 bases and the J segment 5 bases; nucleotides outside the gene matches: 4. The CDR3 has 14 residues. The CDR3 sequence: CAWSTGTGDNEQFF. In DNA form, the CDR3 reads TGTGCCTGGAGCACCGGGACAGGGGACAATGAGCAGTTCTTC.

This clonotype was seen ten or more times. V gene TRBV7-6 combines with J gene TRBJ1-1; 7 bases agree with TRBD1. Trimming cost V 7 bases and J 5 bases; bases outside gene matches: 16. The CDR3 is 16 residues long. Germline assignment: CDR1 SGHVS and CDR2 FNYEAQ. Here the CDR3 reads CASTLTVGDRETEAFF. The CDR3 DNA sequence: TGTGCCAGCACCCTTACGGTTGGAGACAGGGAAACTGAAGCTTTCTTT.

This clonotype was counted ten times or more. This chain connects TRBV5-1 to TRBJ1-1; no firm D call. The length of the CDR3 is 13 residues. Germline V gives CDR1 SGHRS, CDR2 YFSETQ. Trimming took off 1 base at V and 8 bases at J, with 12 bases between the two ends. CDR3 residues: CASSLPDAFEAFF. The CDR3 DNA reads TGCGCCAGCAGCTTGCCCGACGCATTCGAAGCTTTCTTT.

The chain joins TRBV15 to TRBJ2-1, with TRBD2 matching over 10 bases. The CDR3 runs to 15 residues. Germline loops: CDR1 LNHNV, CDR2 YYDKDF (reference sequence). The trim removed 3 bases at V and 6 bases at J, leaving 5 bases unmatched. CDR3 protein: CATSRSGGAGNEQFF. For the CDR3, the DNA is TGTGCCACCAGCAGGAGCGGGGGGGCAGGCAATGAGCAGTTCTTC.

The table lists this clonotype with many counts. The chain recombines TRBV29-1 with TRBJ2-7, with 8 bases matching TRBD1. The length of the CDR3 is 13 residues. The V gene's germline CDR1 is SQVTM and CDR2 ANQGSEA. Trimming took 3 bases from V and 5 from J; bases not matched to a gene: 6. CDR3 sequence (DNA): TGCAGCGTTGACGGACAGGGTATGAACGAGCAGTACTTC. It encodes CSVDGQGMNEQYF.

This clonotype occurred a few times. V is TRBV6-1 and J is TRBJ2-1; a possible D gene is TRBD1 (6 bases). V shed 5 bases and J shed 7 bases, with 15 bases lying between them. Germline V lookup: CDR1 MNHNS, CDR2 SASEGT. The CDR3 runs to 14 residues. The CDR3 coding sequence is TGTGCCAGCAGTCAGGCGACAGGTGAAAATGAGCAGTTCTTC. Translated: CASSQATGENEQFF.

This clonotype was seen a few times. DNA for the CDR3: TGTGCCAGCAGCCAAGAGGTAGCGGGGGGGGCAGATACGCAGTATTTT. This gives the protein CASSQEVAGGADTQYF. The chain links TRBV4-2 to TRBJ2-3; 11 bases match TRBD2. Looked up from germline, CDR1 is LGHNA and CDR2 is YNFKEQ. The V gene end was trimmed by 0 bases and the J gene end by 4 bases; junction bases not matched to a gene: 3. The CDR3 contains 16 residues.

This clonotype was recorded at least ten times. CDR3 loop: CASSNVGGALNQPQHF. CDR3 DNA sequence: TGTGCCAGCAGCAATGTAGGGGGGGCTTTGAATCAGCCCCAGCATTTT. The chain joins TRBV21-1 to TRBJ1-5; whether TRBD1, the table's D call, matches the DNA was not checked. TRBV21-1 represents a pseudogene. This CDR3 region has 16 residues.

The CDR3 sequence is CSARDRGTEVNYGYTF. CDR3 bases: TGCAGTGCTAGGGATAGGGGAACAGAAGTTAACTATGGCTACACCTTC. The chain has TRBV20-1 and TRBJ1-2, with D possibly being TRBD1 (5 bases). The CDR3 consists of 16 residues. Germline values: CDR1 DFQATT, CDR2 SNEGSKA (reference sequence). V lost 3 bases and J 1 base, leaving 18 bases between the germline ends.

This clonotype has a handful of counts. The CDR3 coding sequence is TGCGCCAGCAGCCCCGACCGTAGCAATCAGCCCCAGCATTTT. This gives the protein CASSPDRSNQPQHF. The rearrangement uses TRBV4-3 and TRBJ1-5; D uncertain. Trimming shortened V by 4 bases and J by 0 bases, and 7 bases separated the two germline ends. The CDR3 contains 14 residues. Germline CDR1 reads LGHNA; CDR2 reads YSLEER.

This clonotype was picked up many times. This sequence joins TRBV12-3 or TRBV12-4 and TRBJ2-7; D gene uncertain. The CDR3 is 13 amino acids. V gave up 7 bases and J gave up 5 bases, with 15 bases separating them. The DNA of the CDR3 is TGTGCCAGCAAACGAATAGCCTACAACGAGCAGTACTTC. Protein: CASKRIAYNEQYF.

This clonotype was seen ten or more times. The J gene is TRBJ1-2, the V gene TRBV28, with D perhaps matching TRBD1 (6 bases). Germline lookup yields CDR1 MDHEN and CDR2 SYDVKM. The CDR3 sequence is 16 residues long. With 10 bases removed from V and 2 bases from J, the gap between germline ends came to 23 bases. CDR3 sequence reads: CATIRVLGGANYGYTF. CDR3 in DNA: TGTGCCACCATTCGGGTTTTGGGGGGCGCGAACTATGGCTACACCTTC.

This clonotype was found a few times. This chain joins TRBV6-5 and TRBJ2-7, with no clear D. Deletions cut 2 bases from V and 2 bases from J, with 13 bases between. This CDR3 has 15 residues. Germline CDR1 is MNHEY and CDR2 is SVGAGI. This CDR3 reads CASSYGGSTTYEQYF. The CDR3 region has the DNA TGTGCCAGCAGTTACGGTGGCAGTACCACCTACGAGCAGTACTTC.

This chain links TRBV27 with TRBJ2-1; 11 bases map to TRBD2. With V trimmed by 0 bases and J by 7 bases, 2 bases remained unmatched. The CDR3 is 15 residues long. Germline values: CDR1 MNHEY, CDR2 SMNVEV (reference sequence). The CDR3 bases are TGTGCCAGCAGTTTATCGTCTAGCGGGAGGAATGAGCAGTTCTTC. Protein sequence: CASSLSSSGRNEQFF.

This clonotype appeared a few times. The chain joins TRBV7-3 to TRBJ2-1; D remains ambiguous. Germline V gene data show CDR1 as SGHTA and CDR2 as FQGTGA. V was pared by 6 bases and J by 9 bases, with 15 bases between. The CDR3 is 13 amino acids. The CDR3 DNA follows: TGTGCCAGCAGTTTAGGGATATCGAGTGAGCAGTTCTTC. Residues: CASSLGISSEQFF.